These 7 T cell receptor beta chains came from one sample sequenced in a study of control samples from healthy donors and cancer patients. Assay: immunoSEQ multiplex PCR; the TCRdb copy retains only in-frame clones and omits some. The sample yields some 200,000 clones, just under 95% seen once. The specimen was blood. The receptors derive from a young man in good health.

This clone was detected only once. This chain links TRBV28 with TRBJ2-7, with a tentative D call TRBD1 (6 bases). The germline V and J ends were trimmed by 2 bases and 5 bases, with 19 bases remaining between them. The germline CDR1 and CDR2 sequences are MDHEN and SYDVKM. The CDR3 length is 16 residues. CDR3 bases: TGTGCCAGCAGTTTAGTTTCGGCAGGGGAAGTTAACGAGCAGTACTTC. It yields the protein CASSLVSAGEVNEQYF.

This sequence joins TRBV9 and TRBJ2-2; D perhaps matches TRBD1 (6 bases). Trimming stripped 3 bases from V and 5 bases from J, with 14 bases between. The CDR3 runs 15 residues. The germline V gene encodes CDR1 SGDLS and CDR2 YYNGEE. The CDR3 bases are TGTGCCAGCAGCGCCCAGACAGGCGGAACCGGGGAGCTGTTTTTT. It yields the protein CASSAQTGGTGELFF.

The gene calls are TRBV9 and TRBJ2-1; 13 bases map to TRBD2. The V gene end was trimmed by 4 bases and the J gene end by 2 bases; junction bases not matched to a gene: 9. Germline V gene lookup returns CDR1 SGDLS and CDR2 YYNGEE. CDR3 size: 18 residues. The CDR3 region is CASSPTITSGGAYNEQFF. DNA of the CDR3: TGTGCCAGCAGCCCGACCATAACTAGCGGGGGGGCCTACAATGAGCAGTTCTTC.

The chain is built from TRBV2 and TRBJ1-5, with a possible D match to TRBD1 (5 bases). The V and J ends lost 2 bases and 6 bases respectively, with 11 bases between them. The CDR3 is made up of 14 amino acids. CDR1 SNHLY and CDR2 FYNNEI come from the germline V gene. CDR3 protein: CASSEREGRQPQHF. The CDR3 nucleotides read TGTGCCAGCAGTGAACGCGAGGGACGTCAGCCCCAGCATTTT. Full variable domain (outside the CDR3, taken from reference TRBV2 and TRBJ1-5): EPEVTQTPSHQVTQMGQEVILRCVPISNHLYFYWYRQILGQKVEFLVSFYNNEISEKSEIFDDQFSVERPDGSNFTLKIRSTKLEDSAMYFCASSEREGRQPQHFGDGTRLSIL.

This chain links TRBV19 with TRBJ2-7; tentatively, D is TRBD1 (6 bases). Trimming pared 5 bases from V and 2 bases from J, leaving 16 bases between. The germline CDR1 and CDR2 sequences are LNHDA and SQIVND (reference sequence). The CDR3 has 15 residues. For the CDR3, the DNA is TGTGCCAGTAGTCAAGGGGGAGTCCTTCCCTACGAGCAGTACTTC. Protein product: CASSQGGVLPYEQYF.

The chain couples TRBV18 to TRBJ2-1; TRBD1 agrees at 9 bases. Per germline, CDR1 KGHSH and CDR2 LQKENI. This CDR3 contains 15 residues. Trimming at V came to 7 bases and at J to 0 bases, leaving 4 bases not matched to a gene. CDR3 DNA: TGTGCCAGCTTTGGACAGGGGCTCTCCTACAATGAGCAGTTCTTC. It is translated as CASFGQGLSYNEQFF.

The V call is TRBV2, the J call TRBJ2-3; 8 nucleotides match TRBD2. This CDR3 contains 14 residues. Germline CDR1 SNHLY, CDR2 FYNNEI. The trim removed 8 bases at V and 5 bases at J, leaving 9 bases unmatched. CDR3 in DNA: TGTGCCAGCGACCCGGGGGGGCCGGGAGATACGCAGTATTTT. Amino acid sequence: CASDPGGPGDTQYF.